This T cell receptor beta chain was identified during a study of blood T cell repertoires in COVID-19. Looking at the study overall: The United States, Italy and Spain were the sources of the acute and convalescent COVID-19 samples.

There are 18 residues in the CDR3. Germline V CDR1 and CDR2: LGHDT, YNNKEL (reference sequence). The V and J ends lost 4 bases and 1 base, in that order; junction bases with no gene match: 14. Repertoires were generated with immunoSEQ multiplex PCR, while TCRdb's copy carries only in-frame clones and drops some. The sample includes about 200,000 clones, 84% seen only once; the top ten take approximately 19%. This sequence was found in a human donor in a cohort sampled during active COVID-19. V gene TRBV3-1 (or the pseudogene TRBV3-2) combines with J gene TRBJ2-3; 7 bases map to TRBD1. Specimen: peripheral blood. The DNA for the CDR3 is TGTGCCAGCAGCCTTAGACAGGGCCCTGGGGGCCGCACAGATACGCAGTATTTT. Its translation is CASSLRQGPGGRTDTQYF.